The source of this T cell receptor beta chain is a study of CD8+ T cells in alopecia areata. Following RNA extraction, reverse transcription yielded cDNA that acted as the sequencing template. Sequencing was performed with immunoSEQ multiplex PCR; in TCRdb, only in-frame clones are kept and a portion is missing. Found here are more than 4,000 clones, 68% of them singletons; the top ten hold less than 20%. As to this clone: The antigen is undetermined.

In germline, CDR1 is MDHEN, CDR2 SYDVKM. The CDR3 sequence is 17 residues long. V lost 5 bases to trimming and J lost 5 bases; unmatched junction nucleotides: 18. Study-level results: In patients, TCRs were shared less clearly than in mice, and HLA may possibly be involved. Normal scalp had lower clonality than lesional scalp, with alopecia totalis/universalis lesions showing this most strongly.

The chain employs TRBV28 and TRBJ2-7; 7 nucleotides match TRBD1. The sample consisted of skin. The sequence derives from a human donor in good health. The CDR3 sequence is CASSDTWTGTSKNEQYF. The CDR3 bases are TGTGCCAGCAGTGACACATGGACAGGAACCTCGAAGAACGAGCAGTACTTC.